This T cell receptor beta chain was sequenced in a study of shared clonotypes between healthy human individuals. About the study: Donors, aged 18 to 49, were a couple of women and a few men. For every donor, three CD4 naive, three CD4 memory, two CD8 naive and one CD8 memory plates were used.

As defined, naive CD8 cells were CD45RO-negative and positively selected for CCR7, with terminally differentiated effector memory CD45RA+ cells excluded. After removal of 5 bases from V and 1 base from J, the junction contained 4 bases not matched to a gene. The CDR3 extends over 15 amino acids. Germline CDR1 and CDR2: MDHEN and SYDVKM. Several immunoSEQ plates held equal portions of the genomic DNA taken from each subset. Using immunoSEQ multiplex PCR, the repertoire was profiled, and TCRdb retains in-frame clones only, with some absent. The table shows under 2,000,000 clones, with roughly 95% occurring only once.

The chain couples TRBV28 to TRBJ2-2; 7 bases agree with TRBD1. The sample consisted of naive CD8+ T cells sorted from blood. The source is a man aged 18-30 years in good health. CDR3: CASSVQGVNTGELFF. The CDR3 region has the DNA TGTGCCAGCAGTGTGCAGGGGGTGAACACCGGGGAGCTGTTTTTT.